This TCR beta chain was captured by sequencing in a study of cytotoxic CD8 clonotypes in ibrutinib-treated CLL. On the study more broadly: Partial response was seen in about 25 patients and complete response in 2; after median roughly six years, about 14 stayed remitted, some 12 progressed. Study-wide results and limits: Researchers report that baseline clonality outpaced age-matched healthy donors and tracked circulating CD8+ T-cell counts. Private clonotypes, not public ones, expanded at ibrutinib response.

Turning to this clone: Antigen: not known.

Germline CDR1 and CDR2: MNHEY and SMNVEV (reference sequence). The germline V and J ends were trimmed by 6 bases and 1 base, with 10 bases remaining between them. This CDR3 comprises 15 residues. The planned depth of sequencing spanned 1 in 200,000 to 1 in 1 million T cells. The assay was immunoSEQ multiplex PCR, and TCRdb's table has in-frame clones only and misses some. The table has approximately 100,000 clones, approximately 80% seen once. This sample comprised PBMCs, obtained after 24 months of ibrutinib treatment. This clonotype was sampled from a human donor with chronic lymphocytic leukemia. The chain has TRBV27 and TRBJ1-6; D is uncertain. The CDR3: CASRAFGSYNSPLHF. The CDR3 bases are TGTGCCAGCAGGGCATTTGGGTCCTATAATTCACCCCTCCACTTT.